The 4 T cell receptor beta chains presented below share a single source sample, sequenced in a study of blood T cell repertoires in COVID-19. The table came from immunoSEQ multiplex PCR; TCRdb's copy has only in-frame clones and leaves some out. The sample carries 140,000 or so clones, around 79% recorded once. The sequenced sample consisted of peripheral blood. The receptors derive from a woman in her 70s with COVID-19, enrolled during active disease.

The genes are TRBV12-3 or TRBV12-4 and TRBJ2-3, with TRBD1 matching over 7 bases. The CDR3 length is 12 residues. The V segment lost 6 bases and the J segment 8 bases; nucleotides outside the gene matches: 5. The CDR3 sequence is CASRANRGTQYF. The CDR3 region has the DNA TGTGCCAGCAGAGCTAACAGGGGTACGCAGTATTTT.

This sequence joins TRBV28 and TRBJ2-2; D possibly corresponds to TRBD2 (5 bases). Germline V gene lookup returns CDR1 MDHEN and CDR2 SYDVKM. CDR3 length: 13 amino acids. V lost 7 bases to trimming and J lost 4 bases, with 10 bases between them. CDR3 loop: CASTPRGTGELFF. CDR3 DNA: TGTGCCAGCACCCCCCGGGGCACCGGGGAGCTGTTTTTT.

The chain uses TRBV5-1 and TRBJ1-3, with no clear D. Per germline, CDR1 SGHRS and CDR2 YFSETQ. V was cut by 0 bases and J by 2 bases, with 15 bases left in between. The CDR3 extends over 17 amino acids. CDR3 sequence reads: CASSLDGVGGAGNTIYF. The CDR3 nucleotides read TGCGCCAGCAGCTTGGACGGGGTCGGTGGCGCTGGAAACACCATATATTTT.

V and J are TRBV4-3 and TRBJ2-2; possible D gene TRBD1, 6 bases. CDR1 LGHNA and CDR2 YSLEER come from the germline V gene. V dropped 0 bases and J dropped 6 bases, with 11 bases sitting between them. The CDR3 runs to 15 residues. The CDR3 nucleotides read TGCGCCAGCAGCCAAGATGACAGGCTGGCCGGGGAGCTGTTTTTT. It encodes CASSQDDRLAGELFF.